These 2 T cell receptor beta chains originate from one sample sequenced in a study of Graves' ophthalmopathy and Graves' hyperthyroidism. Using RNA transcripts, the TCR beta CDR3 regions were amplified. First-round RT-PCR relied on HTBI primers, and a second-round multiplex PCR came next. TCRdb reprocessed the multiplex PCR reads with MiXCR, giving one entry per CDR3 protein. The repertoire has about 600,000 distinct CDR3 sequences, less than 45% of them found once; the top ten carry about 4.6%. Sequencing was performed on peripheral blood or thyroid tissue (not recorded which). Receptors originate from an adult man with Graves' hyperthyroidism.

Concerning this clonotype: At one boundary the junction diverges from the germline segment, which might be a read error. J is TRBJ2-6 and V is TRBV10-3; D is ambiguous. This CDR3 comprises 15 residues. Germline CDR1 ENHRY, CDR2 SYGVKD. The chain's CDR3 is CAVSESDSGANVLTF. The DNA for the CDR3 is TGTGCCGTCAGTGAGTCGGACTCTGGGGCCAACGTCCTGACTTTC.

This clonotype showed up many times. In DNA form, the CDR3 reads TGTGCCAGCAGCGAGGAGGACCGGGCGACTGAAGCTTTCTTT. It encodes CASSEEDRATEAFF. This chain links TRBV12-3 or TRBV12-4 with TRBJ1-1; D unresolved. CDR3 size: 14 residues. Trimming shortened V by 6 bases and J by 5 bases, and 16 bases separated the two germline ends.